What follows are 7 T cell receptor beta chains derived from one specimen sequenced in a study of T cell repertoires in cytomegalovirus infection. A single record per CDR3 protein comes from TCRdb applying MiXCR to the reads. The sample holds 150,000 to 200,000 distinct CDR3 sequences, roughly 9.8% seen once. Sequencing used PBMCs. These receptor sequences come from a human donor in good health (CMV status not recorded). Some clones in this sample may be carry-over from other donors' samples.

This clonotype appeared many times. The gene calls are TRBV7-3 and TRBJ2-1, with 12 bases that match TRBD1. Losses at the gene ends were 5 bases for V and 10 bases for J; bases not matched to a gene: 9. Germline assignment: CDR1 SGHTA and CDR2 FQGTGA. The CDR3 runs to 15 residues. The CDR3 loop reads CASSARDRGRGEQFF. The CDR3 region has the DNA TGTGCCAGCAGCGCTCGGGACAGGGGGCGCGGGGAGCAGTTCTTC.

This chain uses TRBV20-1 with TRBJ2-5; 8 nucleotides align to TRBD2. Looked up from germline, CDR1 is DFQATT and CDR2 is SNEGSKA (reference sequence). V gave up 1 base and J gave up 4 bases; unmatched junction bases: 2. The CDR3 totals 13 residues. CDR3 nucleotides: TGCAGTGCTAGAGTAGCGGGGACAGAGACCCAGTACTTC. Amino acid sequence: CSARVAGTETQYF.

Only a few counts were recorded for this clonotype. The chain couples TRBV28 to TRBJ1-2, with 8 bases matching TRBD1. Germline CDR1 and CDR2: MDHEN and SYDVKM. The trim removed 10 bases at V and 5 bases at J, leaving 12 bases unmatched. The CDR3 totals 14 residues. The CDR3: CATADRALFYGYTF. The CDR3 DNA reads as TGTGCCACCGCGGACAGGGCCCTTTTTTATGGCTACACCTTC.

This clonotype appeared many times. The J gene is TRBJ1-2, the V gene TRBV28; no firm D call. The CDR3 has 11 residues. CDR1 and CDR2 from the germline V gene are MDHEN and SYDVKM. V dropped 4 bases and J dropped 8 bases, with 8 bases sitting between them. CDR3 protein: CASSSGVGYTF. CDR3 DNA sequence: TGTGCCAGCAGTTCAGGCGTCGGCTACACCTTC.

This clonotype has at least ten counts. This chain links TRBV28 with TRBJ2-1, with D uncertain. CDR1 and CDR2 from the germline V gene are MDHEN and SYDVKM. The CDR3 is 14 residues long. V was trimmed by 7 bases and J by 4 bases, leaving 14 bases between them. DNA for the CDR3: TGTGCCAGCAAAAAAAGCGATCCGTACAATGAGCAGTTCTTC. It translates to CASKKSDPYNEQFF.

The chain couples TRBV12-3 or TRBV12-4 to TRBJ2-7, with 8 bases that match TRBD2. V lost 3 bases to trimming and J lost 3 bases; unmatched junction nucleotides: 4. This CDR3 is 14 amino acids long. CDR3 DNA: TGTGCCAGCAGTTTCGGCGGGAGGTTCTACGAGCAGTACTTC. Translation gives CASSFGGRFYEQYF.

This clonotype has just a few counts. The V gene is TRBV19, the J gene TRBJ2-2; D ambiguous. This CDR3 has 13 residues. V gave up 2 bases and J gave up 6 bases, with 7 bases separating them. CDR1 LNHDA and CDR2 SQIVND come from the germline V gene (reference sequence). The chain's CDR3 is CASSINSAGELFF. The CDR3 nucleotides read TGTGCCAGTAGTATAAACAGCGCCGGGGAGCTGTTTTTT.